One sample yielded the 3 T cell receptor beta chains listed below, sequenced in a study of Graves' ophthalmopathy and Graves' hyperthyroidism. Amplification targeted the TCR beta CDR3 regions, with RNA transcripts as the source material. RT-PCR with HTBI primers came first, then second-round multiplex PCR. TCRdb independently ran MiXCR on the multiplex PCR reads; one entry per CDR3 protein. The repertoire holds 900,000 to 1,200,000 distinct CDR3 sequences, with 35% to 45% as singletons. Sequenced: peripheral blood or thyroid tissue (not recorded which). The receptors come from an adult man with Graves' hyperthyroidism.

This clonotype was seen many times. The CDR3 reads CATSDTKFGGTGELFF. The CDR3 region has the DNA TGTGCCACCAGTGACACAAAATTCGGTGGCACCGGGGAGCTGTTTTTT. This sequence joins TRBV24-1 and TRBJ2-2, with D uncertain. V was clipped by 4 bases and J by 4 bases, with 15 bases between them. CDR1 and CDR2 from the germline V gene are KGHDR and SFDVKD. The CDR3 runs to 16 residues.

This clonotype appeared many times. It is unclear where the CDR3 begins or ends on the DNA, so no DNA is shown, and the CDR3 is as TCRdb lists it. The V and J genes are TRBV12-3 or TRBV12-4 and TRBJ1-3. The CDR3 extends over 14 residues, inclusive of both ends. This CDR3 is CASSSSGTGNTIYF.

The CDR3 loop is CAISVIGWKTKEQYF. The DNA of the CDR3 is TGTGCCATCAGTGTTATAGGTTGGAAAACAAAAGAGCAGTACTTC. This chain joins TRBV10-3 and TRBJ2-7; D unresolved. Germline CDR1 and CDR2: ENHRY and SYGVKD. V was shortened by 4 bases and J by 7 bases, with 20 bases between the two germline ends. The CDR3 loop spans 15 amino acids.